The rows below give T cell receptor beta chains drawn from one sample of a study of a mutant IDH1 vaccine in newly diagnosed glioma. These receptors' targets are unknown. Produced via immunoSEQ multiplex PCR; TCRdb's table is partial and in-frame only. The sample has about 55,000 clones, about four fifths seen once; the top ten hold around 6.2%. Specimen: PBMCs, collected from a glioma patient whose treatment included an IDH1 peptide vaccine. The receptors originated from a man aged 35 to 55 with glioma. The CDR3 runs from the conserved cysteine through the conserved F or W. Each record gives: V gene, clone size, D gene, J gene, CDR3 DNA, CDR3 protein. The D gene is left open where the match is weak. Clone size is stated in some rows and not others, as once, few, many or a class when expanded.

v_call: TRBV12-5
clone_size: NA
d_call: NA
j_call: TRBJ1-3
cdr3_nt: TGTGCTAGTGGTTTGGTGAAGAGGTTAGGGGATGGAAACACCATATATTTT
cdr3_aa: CASGLVKRLGDGNTIYF

v_call: TRBV19
clone_size: NA
d_call: NA
j_call: TRBJ1-2
cdr3_nt: TGTGCCAGTAATTCGGTGAGCTATGGCTACACCTTC
cdr3_aa: CASNSVSYGYTF

v_call: TRBV7-8
clone_size: NA
d_call: NA
j_call: TRBJ1-5
cdr3_nt: TGTGCCAGCAGCCGACACCGGGACGGTAATCAGCCCCAGCATTTT
cdr3_aa: CASSRHRDGNQPQHF

v_call: TRBV5-8
clone_size: NA
d_call: TRBD2
j_call: TRBJ2-5
cdr3_nt: TGTGCCAGCAGGACCCTCGGGGGGGCTTTAGAGACCCAGTACTTC
cdr3_aa: CASRTLGGALETQYF

v_call: TRBV19
clone_size: NA
d_call: TRBD1
j_call: TRBJ1-2
cdr3_nt: TGTGCCAGTACCGCCCCGGGACAGGGGAACTATGGCTACACCTTC
cdr3_aa: CASTAPGQGNYGYTF

v_call: TRBV5-6
clone_size: NA
d_call: NA
j_call: TRBJ2-7
cdr3_nt: TGTGCCAGCAGCTTGCGGGTCTCCTACGAGCAGTACTTC
cdr3_aa: CASSLRVSYEQYF

v_call: TRBV7-9
clone_size: NA
d_call: TRBD1
j_call: TRBJ2-5
cdr3_nt: TGTGCCAGCAGCCCTCCCGGGACAGCAGAGACCCAGTACTTC
cdr3_aa: CASSPPGTAETQYF

v_call: TRBV2
clone_size: NA
d_call: NA
j_call: TRBJ2-5
cdr3_nt: TGTGCCAGCAGTGAGGACTGGGGAGAGACCCAGTACTTC
cdr3_aa: CASSEDWGETQYF

v_call: TRBV9
clone_size: NA
d_call: NA
j_call: TRBJ2-7
cdr3_nt: TGTGCCAGCAGCGCGGACAGTTCGACCTCCTACGAGCAGTACTTC
cdr3_aa: CASSADSSTSYEQYF

v_call: TRBV4-1
clone_size: NA
d_call: NA
j_call: TRBJ2-1
cdr3_nt: TGCGCCAGCAGCCAAGAGTGGGTCAGGACGTACAATGAGCAGTTCTTC
cdr3_aa: CASSQEWVRTYNEQFF

v_call: TRBV5-1
clone_size: NA
d_call: NA
j_call: TRBJ2-1
cdr3_nt: TGCGCCAGCAGCCTCGACGGGGCGGTTAGGGATGAGCAGTTCTTC
cdr3_aa: CASSLDGAVRDEQFF

v_call: TRBV7-8
clone_size: once
d_call: NA
j_call: TRBJ1-5
cdr3_nt: TGTGCCAGCAGCTCGCCGGGGGGACTTATTGGCAATCAGCCCCAGCATTTT
cdr3_aa: CASSSPGGLIGNQPQHF

v_call: TRBV28
clone_size: once
d_call: TRBD1
j_call: TRBJ2-3
cdr3_nt: TGTGCCAGCAGGCCGACAGGGGGCACAGATACGCAGTATTTT
cdr3_aa: CASRPTGGTDTQYF

v_call: TRBV5-1
clone_size: NA
d_call: TRBD1
j_call: TRBJ1-3
cdr3_nt: TGCGCCAGCAGCTCTACAGGGGCTGGAAACACCATATATTTT
cdr3_aa: CASSSTGAGNTIYF

v_call: TRBV19
clone_size: few
d_call: NA
j_call: TRBJ1-5
cdr3_nt: TGTGCCAGTAGTCCCTATCTTCAGCCCCAGCATTTT
cdr3_aa: CASSPYLQPQHF

v_call: TRBV4-1
clone_size: NA
d_call: NA
j_call: TRBJ2-7
cdr3_nt: TGCGCCAGCAGCCACGGGACAATGAGCTCCTACGAGCAGTACTTC
cdr3_aa: CASSHGTMSSYEQYF

v_call: TRBV15
clone_size: once
d_call: TRBD2
j_call: TRBJ2-7
cdr3_nt: TGTGCCACCAGCAGCGGCGGGAGCGGCTACGAGCAGTACTTC
cdr3_aa: CATSSGGSGYEQYF